This T cell receptor beta chain was sequenced during a study of T cells in Graves' hyperthyroidism and ophthalmopathy. This clonotype was seen many times. Researchers amplified the TCR beta CDR3 regions from RNA transcripts. When the TCR CDR3 underwent first-round RT-PCR, the HTBI primer set was used. In TCRdb, the multiplex PCR reads were re-called with MiXCR into one record per CDR3 protein. This sample has 190,000 or so distinct CDR3 sequences, with around 20% found just once. The CDR3 length is 15 residues. In germline, CDR1 is KGHSH, CDR2 LQKENI. With 4 bases clipped from V and 9 bases from J, the junction kept 7 bases outside the gene matches.

The clonotype originates from a man aged 40-55 years with Graves' hyperthyroidism. This sequence joins TRBV18 and TRBJ2-1, with 12 bases that match TRBD1. The sample consisted of blood. The CDR3 nucleotides are TGTGCCAGCTCACTGGGACAGGGGGCGCGATCTGAGCAGTTCTTC. As protein: CASSLGQGARSEQFF.